This T cell receptor beta chain was found in a study of cytomegalovirus exposure and HLA in healthy donors. The PCR contained 60 Vbeta and 13 Jbeta primers. Profiling relied on immunoSEQ multiplex PCR, and the TCRdb table lists in-frame clones only, not all of them. Here the sample spans about 130,000 clones, 70% being singletons. CDR3 length equals 16 residues. Germline CDR1 SGHTA, CDR2 FQGTGA. On this clone: The junction departs from germline at one end; a sequencing error may be responsible.

The rearrangement links TRBV7-3 to TRBJ2-3; D perhaps matches TRBD1 (6 bases). The source of this sequence is a woman aged 55-69 years in good health and CMV-seropositive. Sequencing was done on a sample of PBMCs. CDR3 protein: CASSLTTGLGTDTQYF. The CDR3 DNA follows: TGTGCCAGCAGCCTAACCACAGGGCTGGGCACAGATACGCAGTATTTT.